This T cell receptor (beta chain) was observed in a study of T cells in Graves' hyperthyroidism and ophthalmopathy. Germline CDR1 reads MGHRA; CDR2 reads YSYEKL. This CDR3 contains 15 residues. Trimming shortened V by 4 bases and J by 7 bases, and 17 bases separated the two germline ends. Amplified TCR beta CDR3 regions derived from RNA transcripts. HTBI primers were the set used in a first-round RT-PCR of the TCR CDR3. TCRdb used MiXCR to reprocess the multiplex PCR reads, holding one entry per CDR3 protein. Among 700,000 to 950,000 distinct CDR3 sequences listed, about 35% were seen once. Concerning this clonotype itself: A much larger clone sits a single nucleotide away, making a read error possible.

The receptor was derived from a middle-aged woman with Graves' hyperthyroidism. The rearrangement joins TRBV4-1 to TRBJ1-5, with a tentative D call TRBD1 (6 bases). The sample was blood. The CDR3 loop reads CASSPSTGHGQPQHF. The CDR3 bases are TGCGCCAGCAGCCCTAGCACAGGGCACGGACAGCCCCAGCATTTT.